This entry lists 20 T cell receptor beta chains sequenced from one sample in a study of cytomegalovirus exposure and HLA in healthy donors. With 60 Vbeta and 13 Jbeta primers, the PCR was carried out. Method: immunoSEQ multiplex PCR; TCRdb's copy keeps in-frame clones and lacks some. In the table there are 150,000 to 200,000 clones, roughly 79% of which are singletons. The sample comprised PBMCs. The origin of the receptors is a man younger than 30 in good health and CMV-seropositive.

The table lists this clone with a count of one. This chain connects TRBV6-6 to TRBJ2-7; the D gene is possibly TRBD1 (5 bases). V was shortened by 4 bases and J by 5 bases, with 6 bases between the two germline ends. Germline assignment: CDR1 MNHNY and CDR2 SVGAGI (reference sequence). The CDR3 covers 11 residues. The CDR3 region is CASSSRDEQYF. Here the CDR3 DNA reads TGTGCCAGCAGTTCCAGGGACGAGCAGTACTTC.

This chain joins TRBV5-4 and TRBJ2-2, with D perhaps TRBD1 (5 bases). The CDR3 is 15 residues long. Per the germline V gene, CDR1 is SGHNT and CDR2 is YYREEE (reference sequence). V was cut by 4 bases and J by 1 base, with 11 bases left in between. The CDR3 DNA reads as TGTGCCAGCAGCCCCACGACAGAGAACACCGGGGAGCTGTTTTTT. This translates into CASSPTTENTGELFF.

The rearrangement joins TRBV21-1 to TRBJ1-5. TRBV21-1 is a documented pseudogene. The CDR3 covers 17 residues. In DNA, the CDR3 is TGTGCCAGCAGTTTAGAACGTAGAGTAAATTTCAATCAGCCCCAGCATTTT. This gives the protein CASSLERRVNFNQPQHF.

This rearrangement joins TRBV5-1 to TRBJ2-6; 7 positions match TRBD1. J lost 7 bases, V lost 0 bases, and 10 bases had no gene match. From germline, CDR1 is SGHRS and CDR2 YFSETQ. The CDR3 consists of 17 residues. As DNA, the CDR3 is TGCGCCAGCAGCTTGGGGGGACAGCTTGGGAGTGCCAACGTCCTGACTTTC. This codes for CASSLGGQLGSANVLTF.

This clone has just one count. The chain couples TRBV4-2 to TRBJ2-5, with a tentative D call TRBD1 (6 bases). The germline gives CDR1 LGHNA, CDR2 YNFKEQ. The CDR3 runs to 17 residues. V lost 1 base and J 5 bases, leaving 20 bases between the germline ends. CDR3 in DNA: TGTGCCAGCAGCCAAGGGTCTACTCAAGGGGGTCTGGAGACCCAGTACTTC. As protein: CASSQGSTQGGLETQYF.

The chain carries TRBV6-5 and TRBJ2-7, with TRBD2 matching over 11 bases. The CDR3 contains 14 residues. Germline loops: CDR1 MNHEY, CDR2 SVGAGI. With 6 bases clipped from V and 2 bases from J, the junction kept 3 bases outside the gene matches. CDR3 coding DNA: TGTGCCAGCAGACGACTAGCGGGGACCTACGAGCAGTACTTC. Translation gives CASRRLAGTYEQYF.

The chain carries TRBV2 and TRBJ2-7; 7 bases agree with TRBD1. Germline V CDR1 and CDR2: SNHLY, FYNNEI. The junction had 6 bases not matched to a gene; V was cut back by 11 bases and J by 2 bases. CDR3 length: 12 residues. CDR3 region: CAGAGQAYEQYF. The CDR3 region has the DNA TGTGCCGGGGCAGGACAGGCCTACGAGCAGTACTTC.

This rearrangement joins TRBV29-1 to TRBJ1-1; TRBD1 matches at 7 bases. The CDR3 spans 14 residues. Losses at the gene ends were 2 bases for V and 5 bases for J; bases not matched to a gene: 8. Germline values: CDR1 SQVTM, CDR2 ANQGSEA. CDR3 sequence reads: CSVEPTGSGTEAFF. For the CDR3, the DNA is TGCAGCGTTGAACCGACAGGGAGTGGGACTGAAGCTTTCTTT.

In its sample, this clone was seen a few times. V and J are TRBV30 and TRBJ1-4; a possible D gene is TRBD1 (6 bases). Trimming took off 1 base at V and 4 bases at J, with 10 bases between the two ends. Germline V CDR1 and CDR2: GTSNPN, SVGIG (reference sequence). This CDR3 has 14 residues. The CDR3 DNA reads TGTGCCTGGAGTGACACAGGGTTTAATGAAAAACTGTTTTTT. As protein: CAWSDTGFNEKLFF. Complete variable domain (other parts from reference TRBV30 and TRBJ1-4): SQTIHQWPATLVQPVGSPLSLECTVEGTSNPNLYWYRQAAGRGLQLLFYSVGIGQISSEVPQNLSASRPQDRQFILSSKKLLLSDSGFYLCAWSDTGFNEKLFFGSGTQLSVL.

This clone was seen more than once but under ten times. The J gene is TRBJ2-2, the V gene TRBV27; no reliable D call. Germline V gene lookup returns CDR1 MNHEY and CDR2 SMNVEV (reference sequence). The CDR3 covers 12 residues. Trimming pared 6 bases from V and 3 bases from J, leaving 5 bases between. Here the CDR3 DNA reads TGTGCCAGCAGACAAGACACCGGGGAGCTGTTTTTT. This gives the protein CASRQDTGELFF.

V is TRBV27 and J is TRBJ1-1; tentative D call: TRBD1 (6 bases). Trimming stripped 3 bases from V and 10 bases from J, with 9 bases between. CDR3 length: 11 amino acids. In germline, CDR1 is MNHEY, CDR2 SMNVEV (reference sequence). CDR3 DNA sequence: TGTGCCAGCAGTTTTGGACAGACAGCTTTCTTT. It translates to CASSFGQTAFF.

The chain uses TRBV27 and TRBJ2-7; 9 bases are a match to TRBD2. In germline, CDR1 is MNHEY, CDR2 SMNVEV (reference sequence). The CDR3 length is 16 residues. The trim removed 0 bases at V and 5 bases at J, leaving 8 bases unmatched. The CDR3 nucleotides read TGTGCCAGCAGTTTATCGTCGGCTAGCGGGATCCACGAGCAGTACTTC. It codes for CASSLSSASGIHEQYF.

This CDR3 reads CASSSHGDRGETQYF. The CDR3 DNA reads as TGTGCCAGCAGCTCCCATGGGGACAGGGGAGAGACCCAGTACTTC. The gene calls are TRBV7-2 and TRBJ2-5, with 10 bases matching TRBD1. The CDR3 has 15 amino acids. From germline, CDR1 is SGHTA and CDR2 FQGNSA. V trimming: 4 bases; J trimming: 4 bases; junction bases outside the gene matches: 6.

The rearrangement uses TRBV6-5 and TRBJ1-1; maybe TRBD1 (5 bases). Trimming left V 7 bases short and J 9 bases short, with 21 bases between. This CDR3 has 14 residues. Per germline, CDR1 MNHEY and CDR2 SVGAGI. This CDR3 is CASIQTGGPGKAFF. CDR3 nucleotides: TGTGCCAGCATCCAAACGGGGGGACCTGGAAAAGCTTTCTTT.

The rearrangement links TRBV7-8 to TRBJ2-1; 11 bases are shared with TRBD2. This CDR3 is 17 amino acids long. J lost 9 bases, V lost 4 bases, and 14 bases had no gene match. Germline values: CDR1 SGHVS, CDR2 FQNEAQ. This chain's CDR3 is CASSSPLTSGRVTEQFF. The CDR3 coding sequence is TGTGCCAGCAGCTCACCTCTTACTAGCGGGAGAGTCACTGAGCAGTTCTTC.

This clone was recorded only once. The CDR3 bases are TGTGCCAGCAGTCCGACAGGGGATCGACTGTTTTTT. Translation: CASSPTGDRLFF. This rearrangement joins TRBV27 to TRBJ1-4; 8 bases are shared with TRBD1. Germline-derived CDR1 and CDR2 are MNHEY and SMNVEV (reference sequence). The CDR3 sequence is 12 residues long. With V trimmed by 5 bases and J by 13 bases, 6 bases remained unmatched.

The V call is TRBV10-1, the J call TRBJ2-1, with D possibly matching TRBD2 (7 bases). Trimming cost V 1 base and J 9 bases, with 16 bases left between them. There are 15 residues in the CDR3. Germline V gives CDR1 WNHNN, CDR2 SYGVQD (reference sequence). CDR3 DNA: TGCGCCAGCAGTGAGTTTTTGGGGGGGCCGGGTGAGCAGTTCTTC. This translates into CASSEFLGGPGEQFF.

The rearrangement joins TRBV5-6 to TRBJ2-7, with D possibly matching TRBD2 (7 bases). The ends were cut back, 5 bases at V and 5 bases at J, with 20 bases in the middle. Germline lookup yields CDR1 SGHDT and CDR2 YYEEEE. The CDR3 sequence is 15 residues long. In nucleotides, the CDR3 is TGTGCCAGCAGGGGGGGGGCCCCCTCCCCCGACGAGCAGTACTTC. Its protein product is CASRGGAPSPDEQYF.

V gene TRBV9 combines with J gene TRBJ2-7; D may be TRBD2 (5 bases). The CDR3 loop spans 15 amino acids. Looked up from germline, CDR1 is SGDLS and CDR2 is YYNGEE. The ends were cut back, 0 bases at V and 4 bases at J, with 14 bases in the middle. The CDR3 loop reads CASSVEPDQRYEQYF. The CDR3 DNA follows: TGTGCCAGCAGCGTAGAGCCGGACCAGCGGTACGAGCAGTACTTC.

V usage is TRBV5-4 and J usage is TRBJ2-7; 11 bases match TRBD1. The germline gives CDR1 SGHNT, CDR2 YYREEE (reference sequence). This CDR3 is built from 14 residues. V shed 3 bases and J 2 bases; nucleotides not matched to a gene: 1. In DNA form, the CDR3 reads TGTGCCAGCAGCTGGGGACAGGGGGCCTACGAGCAGTACTTC. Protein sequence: CASSWGQGAYEQYF.